This T cell receptor (beta chain) was sequenced in a study of T cell responses to AZD1222 COVID-19 vaccine (dated by TCRdb to 2020 to 2022). At the level of the whole study: A total of approximately 250 trial participants underwent TCR sequencing, of whom roughly 210 had received two doses of AZD1222 and roughly 26 had received two doses of the MenACWY control vaccine. Trial participants were enrolled by age into subgroups of 18-55, 56-69 and 70-plus years, and roughly 150, 30 and 60 TCR-sequenced participants, respectively, were included in these subgroups.

To note about this clone: The antigen it binds to is not known. The record has no base qualities; no much larger clone is one base away.

The time point label of this sample denotes: about 28 days (+/-7) after the second vaccine dose. Taken with the paper, the label for treatment or condition translates to: meningococcal conjugate vaccine given as trial control. Samples from vaccinated people were obtained from the UK trials COV001 and COV002, which included a single-blind randomized controlled phase 2/3 trial of AZD1222 (ChAdOx1 nCoV-19) in healthy adults. Trial participant PBMC samples were collected at day 0 and day 28 after the second dose for TCRbeta chain sequencing. Broader findings and caveats from the paper: Participants were mostly white British and included more females than males, and it was suggested by the authors that clonal diversity may have been underestimated. No day 14 peak-response samples were available, so repertoires were characterized only after the peak T cell response. Reportedly, close to half of the unique spike-specific TCRs recognized epitopes lying outside the regions that are mutated in the B.1.351 and B.1.1.7 variants. After two AZD1222 doses, both the breadth and the depth of spike-specific TCRs were significantly higher than at day 0 and than in MenACWY recipients. The vaccine-associated CD4 TCRs covered the entire spike protein, and the dominant responses fell in regions 160-218 and 743-854. In the small 56-69-year group, the increase in depth fell short of significance, most likely because of low power. Conclusions about previously exposed vaccinees were limited because only six or seven AZD1222 recipients were SARS-CoV-2 seropositive at baseline.

V loses 1 base of germline sequence and J loses 7 bases, and the interval between the two ends is 17 bases. The CDR3 covers 16 residues, taking in both the cysteine and the phenylalanine. Only the CDR3 region is kept as DNA, spanning 48 bases read in frame from base 1. The germline V gene (reference sequence) sets CDR1 to LGHDT and CDR2 to YNNKEL. The CDR3 regions of human TCRbeta chains were subjected to immunosequencing. Concerning the study's data processing: TCRs in the repertoires were matched against a reference library of SARS-CoV-2-specific TCRs that had been generated with the MIRA antigen-specificity platform. Breadth was defined as the fraction of unique TCRs that were SARS-CoV-2-associated, and depth was defined as the fraction of total T cells that were SARS-CoV-2-associated. Using the MIRA data, every spike-specific TCR was mapped to the spike region that the TCR reacted to and assigned to either a CD4 or a CD8 class. Log10-transformed breadth and depth values were compared by one-way ANOVA with Sidak's multiple comparisons tests. The clones in this table, taken by TCRdb from immuneACCESS, are in-frame only. Not every clone is retained; where verified, under half of the shortfall comes from an unresolved V gene, and the cause of the rest is unknown. Clone size and the V and J calls come from that table; the DNA yielded D and trimming. This sample lists 140,000 to 150,000 clones; roughly nine tenths were detected once. The top ten clonotypes cover roughly 7.1% of the sample.

The receptor comes from an adult who received the MenACWY meningococcal vaccine as a control. The sample consisted of peripheral blood, taken 28 days after the second dose of the MenACWY control vaccine. This receptor chain uses TRBV3-1 (or the pseudogene TRBV3-2) and TRBJ2-1; no D gene is confidently identified. For the CDR3, the sequence is CASSQGLGVFWNEQFF. In nucleotide form, the sequence is TGTGCCAGCAGCCAAGGACTTGGGGTTTTTTGGAATGAGCAGTTCTTC.